The T cell receptor (beta chain) described here comes from a study of blood T cell repertoires in COVID-19 (dated by TCRdb to the early 2020s). Some background on the complete study: Samples covering the acute and convalescent phases of COVID-19 were provided by collaborators in the United States, Italy and Spain. Subjects who had been exposed to COVID-19, were actively infected with it, or had recovered from it provided the deeply sampled blood TCRbeta repertoires that made up the dataset. Where HLA class I and class II types were available, the types were taken from metadata supplied by the sample provider, not from assay-based typing. Samples came from the ongoing ImmuneRACE study (first 160 participants) plus 1,254 subjects from 6 global collaborators. A de-identified subject ID, COVID-19 status, age in years and sex were almost always included in the sample metadata. The prospective study material was composed of cDNA or gDNA derived from T cells, B-cell-depleted T cells, or PBMCs. The repertoires were released in a freely available public database meant as a resource for research on the immune response to SARS-CoV-2. Here is what the overall study found, with its caveats: The amount of clinical and demographic metadata varied by source and participant and was provided uncurated.

CDR1 and CDR2 were assigned from the germline V gene as MDHEN and SYDVKM. The cysteine opens and the phenylalanine closes a CDR3 of 13 amino acids. Here the CDR3 DNA is all that survives: 39 bases in frame from base 1. Trimmed from V: 8 bases; trimmed from J: 2 bases; junction bases lacking a gene match: 5. Participants in the prospective study were enrolled through a virtual design, were aged roughly 18 to 100 years, and lived in 24 United States geographic areas. In the prospective study, participants were assigned to cohorts based on the clinical history participants reported in a screening survey and a study questionnaire. ImmuneRACE Cohort 3 recovered participants were defined by two consecutive negative NP/OP PCR tests, healthcare professional clearance, or symptom resolution. Mobile phlebotomists in the prospective study collected whole blood, serum and a nasopharyngeal or oropharyngeal swab from every participant. Participants in the prospective study had the option to provide additional blood draws and questionnaires over a 2-month period. Before DNA extraction, prospective study blood samples were shipped either frozen or at room temperature.

TCRbeta CDR3 regions were amplified from genomic DNA by means of the immunoSEQ Assay, a bias-controlled multiplex PCR. Concerning the study's data processing: The number of nucleated cells in each sample was estimated by amplification of reference gene primers within the assay. To quantify the absolute abundance of each unique TCRbeta CDR3 rearrangement, sequence reads were collapsed and filtered. For each sample, productive Simpson clonality was calculated as the square root of Simpson's diversity index across productive rearrangements. TCRdb's version of the immuneACCESS table is confined to in-frame rearrangements and falls short of the full clone set. An unresolved V gene accounts for under half of the shortfall where checked; the remainder is of unknown origin. V and J calls and clone size are those listed in that table; D and trimming were worked out from the DNA. Present in this sample are hundreds of thousands of clones, around 89% of which were seen just once. Jointly, the top ten make up 9.5% of the sample.

Details on this clone: What antigen it recognizes has not been identified. Base qualities are not at hand, and no much larger clone is one base apart.

Sequencing input: PBMCs or T cells enriched from blood (not recorded which). This clonotype was sampled from a woman aged 40 to 50 who had recovered from COVID-19. The V gene is TRBV28 and the J gene is TRBJ2-7, with TRBD2 matching 8 junction bases. CDR3 sequence: CASETSGTYEQYF. The DNA sequence is TGTGCCAGCGAAACTAGCGGCACCTACGAGCAGTACTTC.